This entry concerns a single T cell receptor beta chain. The target antigen is unknown. The PCR employed 60 Vbeta primers together with 13 Jbeta primers. Profiled with immunoSEQ multiplex PCR; TCRdb holds only in-frame clones, not every one. The repertoire holds approximately 210,000 clones, around 73% seen once, with less than 2.5% in the top ten. The data are from a study of cytomegalovirus exposure and HLA in healthy donors. Overall study findings and caveats: Among TCR beta chains, those listed as cytomegalovirus-associated numbered around 180.

This CDR3 is built from 13 residues. CDR1 and CDR2 from the germline V gene are SNHLY and FYNNEI. J lost 1 base, V lost 10 bases, and 4 bases had no gene match. The receptor's source is a woman in her 30s in good health and CMV-seropositive. The material sequenced was PBMCs. The chain employs TRBV2 and TRBJ2-3; TRBD2 matches at 8 bases. As DNA, the CDR3 is TGTGCCATAAGAGCGGGAGGCACAGATACGCAGTATTTT. Translated, it gives CAIRAGGTDTQYF.